One and the same sample provided the 3 T cell receptor beta chains below, sequenced in a study of blood T cell repertoires in COVID-19. TCRdb's table, derived via immunoSEQ multiplex PCR, lists solely in-frame clones and lacks some. This sample has under 85,000 clones, with roughly 86% found just once. The sample consisted of peripheral blood. These receptors were obtained from a human donor in a cohort sampled during active COVID-19.

J is TRBJ2-1 and V is TRBV30; perhaps TRBD1 as D (6 bases). The V and J ends lost 2 bases and 7 bases respectively, with 12 bases between them. The CDR3 is 13 amino acids. CDR1 and CDR2 (germline): GTSNPN, SVGIG (reference sequence). The CDR3 is CAWSKGDPNEQFF. CDR3 in DNA: TGTGCCTGGAGTAAGGGGGACCCAAATGAGCAGTTCTTC.

The chain has TRBV10-3 and TRBJ2-1; 10 nucleotides match TRBD2. The CDR3 has 16 residues. V dropped 4 bases and J dropped 6; count of bases not matched to a gene: 9. Germline V gene data show CDR1 as ENHRY and CDR2 as SYGVKD. CDR3 loop: CAISADRTSGLNEQFF. CDR3 nucleotides: TGTGCCATCAGTGCCGATAGGACTAGCGGCCTCAATGAGCAGTTCTTC.

The V gene is TRBV27, the J gene TRBJ2-3; D is perhaps TRBD2 (6 bases). With 6 bases removed from V and 1 base from J, the gap between germline ends came to 11 bases. CDR1 is MNHEY, CDR2 SMNVEV, per germline (reference sequence). This CDR3 is built from 14 residues. CDR3 sequence reads: CASSPGLRTDTQYF. Written as DNA, the CDR3 is TGTGCCAGCAGCCCGGGACTGCGCACAGATACGCAGTATTTT.